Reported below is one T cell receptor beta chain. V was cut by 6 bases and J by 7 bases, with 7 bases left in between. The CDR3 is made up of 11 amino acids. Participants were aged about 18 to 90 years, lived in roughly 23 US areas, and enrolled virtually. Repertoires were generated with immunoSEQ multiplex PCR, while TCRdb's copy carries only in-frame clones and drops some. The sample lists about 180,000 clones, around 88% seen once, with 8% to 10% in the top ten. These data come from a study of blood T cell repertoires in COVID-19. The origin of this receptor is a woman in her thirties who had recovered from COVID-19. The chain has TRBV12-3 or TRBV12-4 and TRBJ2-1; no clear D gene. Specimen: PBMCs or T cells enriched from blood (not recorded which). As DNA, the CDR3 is TGTGCCAGCAGCACTCGTAATGAGCAGTTCTTC. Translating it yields CASSTRNEQFF.